The 24 T cell receptor beta chains below were found in one sample sequenced in a study of beta chain features in type 1 diabetes. For these receptors, no antigen is known. Overall study results and limits: TCRB CDR3s were moderately but significantly shorter in Type 1 diabetes patients in all four CD4+ subsets.

Expressed TCRB transcripts got sequenced, as all isolated RNA was reverse transcribed. Sequencing used immunoSEQ multiplex PCR; TCRdb keeps in-frame clones, though not all of them. The sample lists some 17,000 clones; roughly 72% were seen once. Sequenced input: stem cell memory CD4+ T cells from blood. These receptors originate from a man aged 25 to 40 with type 1 diabetes.

The CDR3 nucleotides read TGTGCCAGTAGCTCACCGGGACAGGGGGCCTACGAGCAGTACTTC. This sequence encodes CASSSPGQGAYEQYF. The chain links TRBV19 to TRBJ2-7; 11 bases align to TRBD1. Losses at the gene ends were 6 bases for V and 2 bases for J; bases not matched to a gene: 6. Germline lookup yields CDR1 LNHDA and CDR2 SQIVND (reference sequence). This CDR3 has 15 amino acids.

This CDR3 reads CASSPKPFNTGELFF. The CDR3 DNA reads as TGTGCCAGCAGCCCTAAACCTTTTAACACCGGGGAGCTGTTTTTT. V and J are TRBV11-1 and TRBJ2-2, with D uncertain. Germline V CDR1 and CDR2: SGHAT, FQDESV (reference sequence). The CDR3 totals 15 residues. Trimming shortened V by 5 bases and J by 2 bases, and 12 bases separated the two germline ends.

The CDR3 DNA reads as TGTGCCAGCAGTTTATGGGTGTCCGGCGAGCAGTACTTC. It yields the protein CASSLWVSGEQYF. This chain links TRBV28 with TRBJ2-7; no definite D call. Per germline, CDR1 MDHEN and CDR2 SYDVKM. The CDR3 covers 13 residues. V was trimmed by 0 bases and J by 6 bases, leaving 9 bases between them.

This clone was found once. The chain couples TRBV5-1 to TRBJ2-1; TRBD1 aligns across 7 bases. V shed 4 bases and J 2 bases; nucleotides not matched to a gene: 6. The CDR3 extends over 15 amino acids. Germline V gene sequence: CDR1 SGHRS, CDR2 YFSETQ. CDR3 coding DNA: TGCGCCAGCAGCCTTGGACAGGTAACCTACAATGAGCAGTTCTTC. Encoded protein: CASSLGQVTYNEQFF. Filled out from reference TRBV5-1 and TRBJ2-1, the complete variable domain reads KAGVTQTPRYLIKTRGQQVTLSCSPISGHRSVSWYQQTPGQGLQFLFEYFSETQRNKGNFPGRFSGRQFSNSRSEMNVSTLELGDSALYLCASSLGQVTYNEQFFGPGTRLTVL.

The chain is built from TRBV7-2 and TRBJ2-5; TRBD2 matches at 7 bases. CDR3 length: 16 residues. V lost 0 bases and J lost 5; bases outside the gene matches: 9. CDR1 is SGHTA and CDR2 is FQGNSA in the germline V gene. The CDR3 is CASSLAGSGSWETQYF. The CDR3 DNA reads TGTGCCAGCAGCTTAGCGGGTAGCGGGTCCTGGGAGACCCAGTACTTC.

The chain has TRBV18 and TRBJ2-3, with D possibly being TRBD2 (6 bases). The germline CDR1 and CDR2 sequences are KGHSH and LQKENI. V lost 2 bases and J lost 5, with 14 bases in between. The CDR3 loop spans 15 amino acids. The CDR3 here is CASSPYLEGGDTQYF. The CDR3 bases are TGTGCCAGCTCACCATATTTGGAGGGAGGAGATACGCAGTATTTT.

In nucleotides, the CDR3 is TGTGCCAGCTCACCACCGTCAGGGGTTTATGAGCAGTTCTTC. As protein: CASSPPSGVYEQFF. The genes are TRBV18 and TRBJ2-1, with D perhaps TRBD1 (6 bases). The V and J ends lost 0 bases and 8 bases respectively, with 11 bases between them. Per germline, CDR1 KGHSH and CDR2 LQKENI. The CDR3 runs to 14 residues.

This clone was picked up one time. V is TRBV2 and J is TRBJ1-1; D is unresolved. Looked up from germline, CDR1 is SNHLY and CDR2 is FYNNEI. This CDR3 has 13 residues. Trimming removed 8 bases from V and 4 bases from J, with 14 bases in between. As DNA, the CDR3 is TGTGCCAGCGTAATTATACCAGGCACTGAAGCTTTCTTT. This codes for CASVIIPGTEAFF.

This chain uses TRBV18 with TRBJ2-1; 12 positions agree with TRBD2. Germline V gene lookup returns CDR1 KGHSH and CDR2 LQKENI. CDR3 length: 15 amino acids. Unmatched junction bases numbered 0, after V lost 2 bases and J lost 4 bases. CDR3 bases: TGTGCCAGCTCACCAGGACTAGCGGGGTACAATGAGCAGTTCTTC. Its translation is CASSPGLAGYNEQFF.

The genes are TRBV7-9 and TRBJ2-5, with TRBD1 matching 7 bases. Germline V gene lookup returns CDR1 SEHNR and CDR2 FQNEAQ (reference sequence). Trimming cost V 3 bases and J 5 bases; bases outside gene matches: 12. This CDR3 comprises 16 residues. The CDR3 spells CASSFPLGTDYETQYF. CDR3 nucleotide sequence: TGTGCCAGCAGCTTCCCACTCGGGACAGATTACGAGACCCAGTACTTC.

The V and J genes are TRBV5-1 and TRBJ2-3; 11 bases are shared with TRBD2. J gave up 4 bases and V 4 bases, and 2 bases lay outside the gene matches. The CDR3 consists of 14 residues. CDR1 is SGHRS, CDR2 YFSETQ, per germline. The CDR3 region is CASSPTSGADTQYF. The CDR3 nucleotides are TGCGCCAGCAGCCCGACTAGCGGGGCAGATACGCAGTATTTT.

The chain carries TRBV6-5 and TRBJ2-1, with TRBD2 as a possible D gene (5 bases). Per germline, CDR1 MNHEY and CDR2 SVGAGI. V was cut by 2 bases and J by 4 bases, with 12 bases left in between. CDR3 length: 15 amino acids. The CDR3 loop reads CASSYESGAYNEQFF. The DNA for the CDR3 is TGTGCCAGCAGTTACGAGAGCGGAGCATACAATGAGCAGTTCTTC.

DNA of the CDR3: TGTGCCAGCAGCGGTAGGGACAGCCTAGACACAGATACGCAGTATTTT. The encoded protein is CASSGRDSLDTDTQYF. The V gene is TRBV28, the J gene TRBJ2-3; TRBD1 aligns across 7 bases. The V and J ends lost 6 bases and 2 bases, in that order; junction bases with no gene match: 11. Germline V gene data show CDR1 as MDHEN and CDR2 as SYDVKM. The CDR3 length is 16 residues.

In the case of this clone: This specimen includes other DNA sequences encoding the same CDR3. This chain joins TRBV5-1 and TRBJ2-5; 8 nucleotides line up with TRBD1. V shed 0 bases, J shed 8 bases, and the junction held 6 bases outside the gene matches. The germline CDR1 and CDR2 sequences are SGHRS and YFSETQ. The CDR3 sequence is 14 residues long. The CDR3 DNA follows: TGCGCCAGCAGCTTGGGGACAGGGACCGAAACCCAGTACTTC. This gives the protein CASSLGTGTETQYF. Supplemented by reference TRBV5-1 and TRBJ2-5, the full variable domain reads KAGVTQTPRYLIKTRGQQVTLSCSPISGHRSVSWYQQTPGQGLQFLFEYFSETQRNKGNFPGRFSGRQFSNSRSEMNVSTLELGDSALYLCASSLGTGTETQYFGPGTRLLVL.

V is TRBV7-9 and J is TRBJ2-7; D gene ambiguous. Trimming took 6 bases from V and 7 from J, leaving 19 bases between them. Germline-derived CDR1 and CDR2 are SEHNR and FQNEAQ (reference sequence). The length of the CDR3 is 14 residues. The CDR3 DNA follows: TGTGCCAGCAGACGAGAGACTCCAATTCGGGAGCAGTACTTC. This translates into CASRRETPIREQYF. Full variable domain (outside the CDR3, taken from reference TRBV7-9 and TRBJ2-7): DTGVSQNPRHKITKRGQNVTFRCDPISEHNRLYWYRQTLGQGPEFLTYFQNEAQLEKSRLLSDRFSAERPKGSFSTLEIQRTEQGDSAMYLCASRRETPIREQYFGPGTRLTVT.

In this sample, this clone turned up once. The chain combines TRBV4-3 with TRBJ1-4, with TRBD1 as a possible D gene (5 bases). The V end was cut by 1 base, the J end by 8 bases, with 14 bases between. This CDR3 spans 15 amino acids. The germline CDR1 and CDR2 sequences are LGHNA and YSLEER. CDR3 in amino acids: CASSQARGGWEKLFF. CDR3 nucleotides: TGCGCCAGCAGCCAAGCTAGGGGTGGATGGGAAAAACTGTTTTTT.

The chain has TRBV29-1 and TRBJ2-1; 9 bases map to TRBD1. V lost 7 bases to trimming and J lost 0 bases; unmatched junction nucleotides: 4. Per the germline V gene, CDR1 is SQVTM and CDR2 is ANQGSEA. CDR3 length equals 14 residues. The CDR3, as DNA: TGCAGCGGTCAACAGGGGGCCTCCTACAATGAGCAGTTCTTC. This encodes CSGQQGASYNEQFF.

The chain has TRBV30 and TRBJ1-5; D is unclear. Trimming took 0 bases from V and 5 from J, leaving 11 bases between them. This CDR3 spans 14 amino acids. In germline, CDR1 is GTSNPN, CDR2 SVGIG (reference sequence). Here the CDR3 reads CAWSVSSNYQPQHF. CDR3 nucleotides: TGTGCCTGGAGTGTAAGTAGTAATTATCAGCCCCAGCATTTT.

The V call is TRBV29-1, the J call TRBJ2-1; D gene unclear. CDR3 size: 9 residues. The germline V gene has CDR1 SQVTM and CDR2 ANQGSEA. Trimming pared 4 bases from V and 10 bases from J, leaving 5 bases between. The CDR3 is CSVGLEQFF. As DNA, the CDR3 is TGCAGCGTTGGTCTGGAGCAGTTCTTC.

The chain uses TRBV4-3 and TRBJ2-2; 12 bases map to TRBD2. CDR3 length equals 21 residues. Germline values: CDR1 LGHNA, CDR2 YSLEER. The junction had 16 bases not matched to a gene; V was cut back by 0 bases and J by 5 bases. CDR3 nucleotides: TGCGCCAGCAGCCAAGATCTGGGTTCCCTAGCGGGGGGGCGAAGGACCGGGGAGCTGTTTTTT. Protein: CASSQDLGSLAGGRRTGELFF.

This clone came up a few times. No DNA is shown, since the ends of the CDR3 on it are uncertain; the CDR3 is the one TCRdb lists. The CDR3 loop is CSVGVAGGSDTHYF. The V call is TRBV29-1, the J call TRBJ2-3; the D call of TRBD2 is as the table states it, not checked on the DNA. Germline loops: CDR1 SQVTM, CDR2 ANQGSEA. The CDR3 is 14 amino acids in total, end residues counted.

The rearrangement uses TRBV19 and TRBJ1-2; D not certain. Per germline, CDR1 LNHDA and CDR2 SQIVND (reference sequence). V gave up 6 bases and J gave up 8 bases, with 16 bases separating them. The CDR3 is 13 residues long. CDR3 sequence (DNA): TGTGCCAGTAGCGCGGGATGGACTATGGGCTACACCTTC. Amino acid sequence: CASSAGWTMGYTF.

This clone was picked up a small number of times. This chain connects TRBV7-8 to TRBJ1-2; unclear D gene. CDR1 is SGHVS and CDR2 is FQNEAQ in the germline V gene. With 3 bases removed from V and 4 bases from J, the gap between germline ends came to 9 bases. The CDR3 has 13 residues. CDR3 protein: CASSFRGAYGYTF. In nucleotides, the CDR3 is TGTGCCAGCAGCTTCCGAGGAGCCTATGGCTACACCTTC.

This chain uses TRBV12-5 with TRBJ1-1, with D tentatively TRBD1 (5 bases). With 5 bases removed from V and 5 bases from J, the gap between germline ends came to 12 bases. CDR1 is LGHNT and CDR2 is FRNRAP in the germline V gene. The CDR3 is 13 residues long. The CDR3 DNA sequence: TGTGCTAGTGGTCCATCAGGGTTTACTGAAGCTTTCTTT. Translation: CASGPSGFTEAFF.